These 30 T cell receptor beta chains were sequenced from one sample in a study of Ad26.COV2.S vaccination and SARS-CoV-2 variants. The protocol was immunoSEQ multiplex PCR, while the TCRdb copy is restricted to in-frame clones and leaves out a portion. In the table there are fewer than 500,000 clones, 80% to 95% of which are singletons. Treatment described: around 19 received Ad26.COV2.S at low or high dose, single or two shots; several received placebo; per-sample allocation not given. The samples date from day 63 after the first vaccine or placebo injection. This material consisted of peripheral blood, taken in a trial of Ad26.COV2.S vaccine versus placebo. The receptors here all came from a person between 18 and 59 years old who received the Ad26.COV2.S COVID-19 vaccine or a placebo.

The gene calls are TRBV6-5 and TRBJ1-1, with a possible D match to TRBD1 (6 bases). The CDR3 has 16 residues. CDR1 MNHEY and CDR2 SVGAGI come from the germline V gene. Trimming took off 0 bases at V and 2 bases at J, with 13 bases between the two ends. This CDR3 reads CASSYSSGQPNTEAFF. DNA of the CDR3: TGTGCCAGCAGTTACTCGTCAGGACAGCCAAACACTGAAGCTTTCTTT.

The rearrangement joins TRBV10-1 to TRBJ2-4; D possibly corresponds to TRBD2 (5 bases). V lost 5 bases, J lost 8 bases, and 16 bases lay in between. The CDR3 length is 14 residues. Per the germline V gene, CDR1 is WNHNN and CDR2 is SYGVQD (reference sequence). In DNA form, the CDR3 reads TGCGCCAGCAGTCCCGGAACCGCGGAGGACATTCAGTACTTC. It translates to CASSPGTAEDIQYF.

The table lists this clone with a count of one. The chain combines TRBV5-6 with TRBJ2-5; D is undetermined. Per germline, CDR1 SGHDT and CDR2 YYEEEE. Trimming removed 2 bases from V and 3 bases from J, with 11 bases in between. This CDR3 has 14 residues. The CDR3 is CASSLSAVEETQYF. In nucleotides, the CDR3 is TGTGCCAGCAGCTTAAGTGCGGTTGAAGAGACCCAGTACTTC. Full variable domain (outside the CDR3, taken from reference TRBV5-6 and TRBJ2-5): DAGVTQSPTHLIKTRGQQVTLRCSPKSGHDTVSWYQQALGQGPQFIFQYYEEEERQRGNFPDRFSGHQFPNYSSELNVNALLLGDSALYLCASSLSAVEETQYFGPGTRLLVL.

This clone has more than one count but fewer than ten. The chain uses TRBV6-6 and TRBJ1-1; unclear D gene. The ends were cut back, 2 bases at V and 11 bases at J, with 21 bases in the middle. Per germline, CDR1 MNHNY and CDR2 SVGAGI (reference sequence). CDR3 length equals 15 residues. The CDR3 nucleotides are TGTGCCAGCAGTTACGCGGAGGACTGGGTTGGTGAGGCTTTCTTT. It codes for CASSYAEDWVGEAFF.

Here the CDR3 DNA reads TGTGCCAGTAGTATAGATCTCGGGCAGCTGAACACTGAAGCTTTCTTT. Its protein product is CASSIDLGQLNTEAFF. The chain couples TRBV19 to TRBJ1-1; no reliable D call. This CDR3 contains 16 residues. CDR1 is LNHDA and CDR2 is SQIVND in the germline V gene (reference sequence). With 0 bases removed from V and 0 bases from J, the gap between germline ends came to 11 bases.

The rearrangement links TRBV27 to TRBJ2-5; D may be TRBD1 (5 bases). Germline V CDR1 and CDR2: MNHEY, SMNVEV (reference sequence). The CDR3 is made up of 13 amino acids. Trimming removed 6 bases from V and 0 bases from J, with 8 bases in between. CDR3: CASRGRNQETQYF. CDR3 DNA sequence: TGTGCCAGCAGGGGGCGAAACCAAGAGACCCAGTACTTC.

V usage is TRBV29-1 and J usage is TRBJ2-2; D ambiguous. Trimming cost V 7 bases and J 3 bases, with 12 bases left between them. The V gene's germline CDR1 is SQVTM and CDR2 ANQGSEA. The CDR3 covers 13 residues. Written as DNA, the CDR3 is TGCAGCGGCTCGGTGGTAGACACCGGGGAGCTGTTTTTT. Encoded protein: CSGSVVDTGELFF.

The V gene is TRBV29-1, the J gene TRBJ1-2; D ambiguous. Germline lookup yields CDR1 SQVTM and CDR2 ANQGSEA. Trimming shortened V by 0 bases and J by 8 bases, and 13 bases separated the two germline ends. CDR3 length: 13 residues. This chain's CDR3 is CSVEEGGPKGYTF. In DNA form, the CDR3 reads TGCAGCGTTGAAGAGGGCGGGCCCAAGGGCTACACCTTC.

V is TRBV19 and J is TRBJ1-5; perhaps TRBD1 as D (6 bases). V lost 4 bases, J lost 0 bases, and 16 bases lay in between. This CDR3 region has 17 residues. The germline V gene encodes CDR1 LNHDA and CDR2 SQIVND (reference sequence). CDR3 coding DNA: TGTGCCAGTAGTACCCTCGGGGGCATTGGTAGCAATCAGCCCCAGCATTTT. It codes for CASSTLGGIGSNQPQHF.

The chain employs TRBV5-4 and TRBJ2-2; 8 positions match TRBD1. The junction had 1 base not matched to a gene; V was cut back by 5 bases and J by 1 base. This CDR3 has 14 amino acids. In germline, CDR1 is SGHNT, CDR2 YYREEE (reference sequence). The CDR3 DNA sequence: TGTGCCAGCAGGGGACAGGTGAACACCGGGGAGCTGTTTTTT. Encoded protein: CASRGQVNTGELFF.

The chain uses TRBV18 and TRBJ1-1, with D perhaps matching TRBD1 (6 bases). This CDR3 has 16 amino acids. The V end was cut by 6 bases, the J end by 1 base, with 18 bases between. Germline assignment: CDR1 KGHSH and CDR2 LQKENI. CDR3 sequence reads: CASSNLSPGQNTEAFF. In DNA, the CDR3 is TGTGCCAGCTCCAACCTGTCCCCGGGACAGAACACTGAAGCTTTCTTT.

In the case of this clone: The identical CDR3 is also encoded by other nucleotide sequences in the sample. This chain links TRBV6-5 with TRBJ1-1, with D uncertain. Looked up from germline, CDR1 is MNHEY and CDR2 is SVGAGI. V was trimmed by 0 bases and J by 4 bases, leaving 6 bases between them. This CDR3 is 13 amino acids long. The CDR3 loop reads CASSYSLGTEAFF. CDR3 DNA sequence: TGTGCCAGCAGTTACTCGTTAGGCACTGAAGCTTTCTTT.

This clone was observed once. The chain couples TRBV29-1 to TRBJ2-4; D ambiguous. The CDR3 length is 12 residues. The germline V gene has CDR1 SQVTM and CDR2 ANQGSEA. V lost 5 bases to trimming and J lost 0 bases, with 5 bases between them. CDR3 region: CSVSVAKNIQYF. The CDR3 DNA reads TGCAGCGTTAGTGTAGCCAAAAACATTCAGTACTTC.

This chain uses TRBV10-2 with TRBJ2-2, with D uncertain. The CDR3 loop spans 10 amino acids. CDR1 is WSHSY, CDR2 SAAADI, per germline. V was shortened by 8 bases and J by 7 bases, with 5 bases between the two germline ends. The CDR3 sequence is CASFFGELFF. CDR3 nucleotides: TGCGCCAGCTTTTTCGGGGAGCTGTTTTTT.

This chain links TRBV30 with TRBJ1-1, with a tentative D call TRBD1 (5 bases). Between the trimmed V and J ends, which lost 0 bases and 8 bases, there was a span of 16 bases. The CDR3 runs to 14 residues. The germline gives CDR1 GTSNPN, CDR2 SVGIG (reference sequence). CDR3 loop: CAWSVYRQNPEAFF. The CDR3 nucleotides read TGTGCCTGGAGTGTGTACCGACAGAACCCGGAAGCTTTCTTT.

The V and J genes are TRBV5-1 and TRBJ2-1; 8 bases map to TRBD2. Germline V CDR1 and CDR2: SGHRS, YFSETQ. The CDR3 has 16 residues. The junction had 6 bases not matched to a gene; V was cut back by 0 bases and J by 4 bases. CDR3 loop: CASSLEGTSGYNEQFF. DNA of the CDR3: TGCGCCAGCAGCTTGGAAGGTACTAGCGGATACAATGAGCAGTTCTTC.

The V gene is TRBV6-5, the J gene TRBJ1-3, with D perhaps TRBD1 (6 bases). Trimming pared 7 bases from V and 0 bases from J, leaving 13 bases between. This CDR3 comprises 15 residues. The germline V gene has CDR1 MNHEY and CDR2 SVGAGI. The CDR3 DNA follows: TGTGCCAGCAAAGAGGACAGCTACTCTGGAAACACCATATATTTT. This encodes CASKEDSYSGNTIYF.

J is TRBJ2-7 and V is TRBV5-1; D is perhaps TRBD2 (5 bases). In germline, CDR1 is SGHRS, CDR2 YFSETQ. CDR3 length: 14 amino acids. Trimming pared 0 bases from V and 2 bases from J, leaving 9 bases between. CDR3 nucleotides: TGCGCCAGCAGCTTGGTTACTAGACCCTACGAGCAGTACTTC. Protein: CASSLVTRPYEQYF.

The chain joins TRBV13 to TRBJ2-5; 7 nucleotides match TRBD2. Germline V gene lookup returns CDR1 PRHDT and CDR2 FYEKMQ (reference sequence). Trimming at V came to 5 bases and at J to 4 bases, leaving 13 bases not matched to a gene. This CDR3 has 16 amino acids. Written as DNA, the CDR3 is TGTGCCAGCAGCCTTAGGACTAGGTCGGGGGGAGAGACCCAGTACTTC. The encoded protein is CASSLRTRSGGETQYF.

The rearrangement joins TRBV12-3 or TRBV12-4 to TRBJ2-5, with unresolved D. Trimming removed 6 bases from V and 2 bases from J, with 10 bases in between. There are 13 residues in the CDR3. The CDR3 bases are TGTGCCAGCAGCGTTGACGAGCAAGAGACCCAGTACTTC. Translating gives CASSVDEQETQYF.

The V call is TRBV4-3, the J call TRBJ2-5; TRBD2 aligns across 7 bases. The CDR3 runs 14 residues. V shed 3 bases, J shed 5 bases, and the junction held 6 bases outside the gene matches. Germline V gene data show CDR1 as LGHNA and CDR2 as YSLEER. The CDR3 spells CASSQQRDRETQYF. The CDR3 bases are TGCGCCAGCAGCCAGCAGCGGGACCGGGAGACCCAGTACTTC.

This chain links TRBV4-3 with TRBJ2-6; D unresolved. Germline V gene data show CDR1 as LGHNA and CDR2 as YSLEER. This CDR3 comprises 16 residues. The ends were cut back, 1 base at V and 2 bases at J, with 9 bases in the middle. CDR3 protein: CASSQVAPPGANVLTF. CDR3 sequence (DNA): TGCGCCAGCAGCCAAGTTGCCCCCCCTGGGGCCAACGTCCTGACTTTC.

This clone has more than one count but fewer than ten. The V call is TRBV5-4, the J call TRBJ2-7; TRBD2 matches 11 bases. Trimming took 4 bases from V and 4 from J; bases not matched to a gene: 4. The CDR3 extends over 14 amino acids. CDR1 SGHNT and CDR2 YYREEE come from the germline V gene (reference sequence). Here the CDR3 reads CASSPGLAVYEQYF. CDR3 DNA sequence: TGTGCCAGCAGCCCGGGACTAGCGGTATACGAGCAGTACTTC. Together with reference TRBV5-4 and TRBJ2-7, the CDR3 gives the full variable domain: ETGVTQSPTHLIKTRGQQVTLRCSSQSGHNTVSWYQQALGQGPQFIFQYYREEENGRGNFPPRFSGLQFPNYSSELNVNALELDDSALYLCASSPGLAVYEQYFGPGTRLTVT.

The CDR3, as DNA: TGTGCCAGCAGCTTAGGCGACAGCGGAAACTATGGCTACACCTTC. Translating gives CASSLGDSGNYGYTF. V usage is TRBV7-8 and J usage is TRBJ1-2, with D perhaps matching TRBD1 (5 bases). The germline V gene encodes CDR1 SGHVS and CDR2 FQNEAQ. Trimming took 1 base from V and 2 from J, leaving 11 bases between them. CDR3 length: 15 amino acids.

The CDR3 DNA follows: TGTGCCATCAGTTCCCCGTCTAGCGGATACTCCTACAATGAGCAGTTCTTC. Its translation is CAISSPSSGYSYNEQFF. The chain combines TRBV10-3 with TRBJ2-1; 7 bases map to TRBD2. CDR1 and CDR2 (germline): ENHRY, SYGVKD. V shed 5 bases, J shed 0 bases, and the junction held 10 bases outside the gene matches. The CDR3 consists of 17 residues.

The gene calls are TRBV7-9 and TRBJ1-2, with 9 bases aligning to TRBD1. From germline, CDR1 is SEHNR and CDR2 FQNEAQ (reference sequence). Trimming removed 5 bases from V and 2 bases from J; junction bases left unmatched: 6. CDR3 length: 15 amino acids. CDR3 DNA: TGTGCCAGCAGCGCCGCCGGGACAGGGAACTATGGCTACACCTTC. Protein sequence: CASSAAGTGNYGYTF.

This rearrangement joins TRBV7-2 to TRBJ1-3, with 11 bases identical to TRBD1. This CDR3 is 19 amino acids long. CDR1 is SGHTA, CDR2 FQGNSA, per germline. Trimming cost V 5 bases and J 1 base; bases outside gene matches: 13. The CDR3 here is CASSQQDRGQSFSGNTIYF. The DNA of the CDR3 is TGTGCCAGCAGCCAACAGGACAGGGGGCAGTCATTTTCTGGAAACACCATATATTTT.

The rearrangement links TRBV6-2 or TRBV6-3 to TRBJ2-7, with 9 bases that match TRBD1. Losses at the gene ends were 2 bases for V and 3 bases for J; bases not matched to a gene: 8. The CDR3 covers 16 residues. The germline V gene has CDR1 MNHEY and CDR2 SVGEGT. The CDR3 region is CASSYLGQGTLYEQYF. The DNA for the CDR3 is TGTGCCAGCAGTTACCTCGGACAGGGGACCCTCTACGAGCAGTACTTC.

This clone was found once. J is TRBJ2-1 and V is TRBV10-3, with a tentative D call TRBD2 (5 bases). The germline V gene encodes CDR1 ENHRY and CDR2 SYGVKD. There are 12 residues in the CDR3. Trimming stripped 2 bases from V and 8 bases from J, with 7 bases between. Here the CDR3 DNA reads TGTGCCATCAGTGAGCTAGCCGATGAGCAGTTCTTC. This codes for CAISELADEQFF.

This clone was observed a handful of times. The chain couples TRBV6-6 to TRBJ2-4; TRBD1 is a possible D gene (5 bases). The germline V and J ends were trimmed by 0 bases and 1 base, with 7 bases remaining between them. CDR1 is MNHNY and CDR2 is SVGAGI in the germline V gene (reference sequence). The CDR3 totals 15 residues. The CDR3 is CASSYSQGAKNIQYF. The CDR3 DNA sequence: TGTGCCAGCAGTTACTCGCAGGGCGCCAAAAACATTCAGTACTTC.